The T cell receptor beta chain described here comes from a study of blood T cell repertoires in COVID-19. Turning to the study itself: Specimens from acute and convalescent COVID-19 originated in the United States, Italy and Spain. The analysed material was cDNA or gDNA that came from T cells, B-cell-depleted T cells, or PBMCs.

This clone appeared a single time. In the original analysis: Scientists estimated how many nucleated cells there were by amplifying reference gene primers. The assay was immunoSEQ multiplex PCR, and TCRdb's table has in-frame clones only and misses some. The V and J calls and the clone size are those of that table, but D and trimming were determined from the DNA. The sample lists around 61,000 clones, roughly nine tenths seen once, with 1.1% to 1.5% in the top ten. Germline CDR1 is SQVTM and CDR2 is ANQGSEA. V was trimmed by 4 bases and J by 3 bases, leaving 12 bases between them. This CDR3 contains 13 residues.

The sequence was collected from a man aged 60 to 69 with acute or convalescent COVID-19. The rearrangement links TRBV29-1 to TRBJ1-1, with D uncertain. Sequencing was done on a sample of peripheral blood. The CDR3 nucleotides read TGCAGCGTTGTGGCCCAGGTTGACACTGAAGCTTTCTTT. Residues: CSVVAQVDTEAFF.